What follows describes a single T cell receptor (beta chain). The antigen it binds to is not known. The record has no base qualities; no much larger clone is one base away. V was cut back by 5 bases and J by 2 bases, leaving a gap of 10 bases between them. The germline V gene specifies MNHNS as CDR1 and SASEGT as CDR2. Including the terminal cysteine and phenylalanine, the CDR3 comprises 13 residues. Solely the CDR3 DNA is kept, with 39 bases framed from the first base. The entry originates in a study of T cells in Graves' hyperthyroidism and ophthalmopathy (dated by TCRdb to the late 2010s). Looking at the study overall: Peripheral blood was collected at initial diagnosis, before any treatment. A discovery cohort of about 95 patients, roughly 43 with Graves' ophthalmopathy and approximately 57 with stable Graves' hyperthyroidism, was used to find distinguishing TCR V-J signatures. For training and testing, the 100 or so patients in the discovery cohort were randomly divided in a 7:3 ratio. After blood sampling, hyperthyroidism patients were treated with methimazole at a starting dose of 30 mg daily, and ophthalmopathy patients were treated with high-dose intravenous methylprednisolone. Prospective prediction of ophthalmopathy was tested in an independent validation cohort of some 20 hyperthyroidism patients and 17 patients who later progressed to ophthalmopathy. According to the paper, TCR Vbeta CDR3 sequencing was carried out on 135 peripheral blood samples, which came from over 40 ophthalmopathy, about 75 hyperthyroidism and some 17 progressor patients. The study also compared thyroid tissue and blood T-cell repertoires from roughly six Graves' hyperthyroidism patients. The research as a whole found: In validation, the model predicted progression to ophthalmopathy a median of about 5.9 months before onset, with around 70% sensitivity and more than 72% specificity. Most expanded thyroid clonotypes (frequency above 0.001) were also detected in blood, a finding suggesting that blood repertoires may reflect thyroid immune responses. In cross-validation, a model built on a 13 V-J signature told ophthalmopathy apart from stable hyperthyroidism with just under 90% sensitivity and around 83% specificity, and in testing the same model reached 80%/75%. No statistical method was used to set the sample size in advance, and investigators knew the group allocation.

TCR beta CDR3 regions were amplified from RNA transcripts. The TCR CDR3 was subjected to a first round of RT-PCR using the HTBI primer set and the Qiagen OneStep RT-PCR kit. A second multiplex PCR round built the libraries, followed by size selection and purification. Paired-end sequencing of the libraries was performed with 100 bp reads on an Illumina HiSeq2000. The source study handled its data this way. SOAPnuke was used to process the raw data, removing reads that contained adapters or uncalled bases, had a mean Phred below 15, or lacked an exact match to the constant primer or identifier. COPE v1.2.5 was used to merge high-quality paired reads, and clonotypes were defined as unique nucleotide sequences. MiTCR v1.1 was used to align the clonotypes against IMGT TRBV, TRBD and TRBJ reference segments. The analysis was restricted to V-J combinations with a frequency above 0.0001, which together covered just over 99% of the repertoires. The TCS score was defined as F50 (clonal expansion) divided by E x V (chaos), with BLOSUM62-based TCRdist calculated between CDR3 peptides within each V-J. Welch's t-statistics and random forest reduced around 520 V-J features to 13, which were used in a naive Bayes classifier (R e1071). TCRdb reprocessing: public reads trimmed at Q25 with fastp, clones called with MiXCR, in-frame beta chains kept. Every distinct CDR3 protein forms one entry, paired with its most common genes and DNA. These V and J calls are TCRdb output, not the study's own analysis. This sample holds around 690,000 distinct CDR3 sequences; approximately 15% were observed only once. Roughly 15% of the sample goes to the ten largest clones.

Stable Graves' hyperthyroidism was defined as no progression to ophthalmopathy during 18 months of follow-up. Hyperthyroidism patients were aged 18 to 65 years and newly diagnosed, with disease duration of less than 2 months. Patients with uncontrolled infections, other autoimmune diseases, pregnancy or lactation were excluded. Diagnoses were established on the basis of clinical symptoms, serum thyroxine and TRAb, thyroid ultrasound, and orbital computed tomography. PBMCs were separated from roughly 10 ml of fresh peripheral blood using Ficoll-Paque density gradient centrifugation. Total RNA was extracted using Trizol reagent, and RNA quality was assessed on an Agilent 2100 Bioanalyzer.

This chain joins TRBV6-1 to TRBJ2-7; a weak D assignment points to TRBD1 (6 bases agree). The TCR originated in a man aged 50 or older with Graves' hyperthyroidism. Sample: blood. The CDR3 protein: CASSPWGPYEQYF. The DNA sequence is as follows: TGTGCCAGCAGTCCGTGGGGGCCCTACGAGCAGTACTTC.